This TCR beta chain was sequenced for a study of blood T cell repertoires in COVID-19. Study in general: The study drew acute and convalescent COVID-19 samples from the United States, Italy and Spain. Sample material is recorded as cDNA or gDNA derived from T cells, B-cell-depleted T cells, or PBMCs.

Study processing details: The authors estimated nucleated cell counts from reference gene primer amplification. TCRdb's table, derived via immunoSEQ multiplex PCR, lists solely in-frame clones and lacks some. V, J and clone size reflect that table, while D and trimming were determined from the DNA. The sample has about 260,000 clones; about 90% are singletons. What was sequenced was peripheral blood. This receptor was obtained from a woman in her thirties or forties with acute or convalescent COVID-19.

The CDR3 here is CASSLRTGVHGYTF. CDR3 bases: TGTGCCAGCAGTCTTCGGACAGGGGTCCATGGCTACACCTTC. The rearrangement joins TRBV27 to TRBJ1-2, with 9 positions matching TRBD1. Trimming cost V 5 bases and J 6 bases; bases outside gene matches: 7. Germline V gene lookup returns CDR1 MNHEY and CDR2 SMNVEV (reference sequence). CDR3 length equals 14 residues.